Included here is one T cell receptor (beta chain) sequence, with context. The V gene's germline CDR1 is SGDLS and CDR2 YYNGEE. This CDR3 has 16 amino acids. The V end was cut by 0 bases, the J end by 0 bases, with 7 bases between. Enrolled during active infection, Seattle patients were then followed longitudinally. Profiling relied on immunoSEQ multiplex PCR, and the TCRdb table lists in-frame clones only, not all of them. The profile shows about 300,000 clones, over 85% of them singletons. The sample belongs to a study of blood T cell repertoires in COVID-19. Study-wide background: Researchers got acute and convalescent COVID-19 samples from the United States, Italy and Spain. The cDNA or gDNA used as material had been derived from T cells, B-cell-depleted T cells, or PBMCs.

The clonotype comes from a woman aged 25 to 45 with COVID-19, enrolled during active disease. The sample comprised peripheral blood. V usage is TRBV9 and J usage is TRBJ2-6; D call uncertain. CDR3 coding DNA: TGTGCCAGCAGCGTAGAAGATAGCTCTGGGGCCAACGTCCTGACTTTC. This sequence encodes CASSVEDSSGANVLTF.